Presented here are 27 T cell receptor beta chains from one specimen sequenced in a study of blood T cell repertoires in COVID-19. Assay: immunoSEQ multiplex PCR; the TCRdb copy retains only in-frame clones and omits some. This table holds roughly 200,000 clones, roughly 80% found once. The sequencing input was PBMCs or T cells enriched from blood (not recorded which). The receptors were gathered from a woman in her sixties or seventies with acute COVID-19.

The rearrangement uses TRBV5-1 and TRBJ2-7; 7 bases align to TRBD1. In germline, CDR1 is SGHRS, CDR2 YFSETQ. This CDR3 has 14 residues. Trimming cost V 0 bases and J 5 bases; bases outside gene matches: 5. CDR3 nucleotides: TGCGCCAGCAGCTTGGGGGGACAGTGGAACGAGCAGTACTTC. As protein: CASSLGGQWNEQYF. The variable domain in full, completed from reference TRBV5-1 and TRBJ2-7, reads KAGVTQTPRYLIKTRGQQVTLSCSPISGHRSVSWYQQTPGQGLQFLFEYFSETQRNKGNFPGRFSGRQFSNSRSEMNVSTLELGDSALYLCASSLGGQWNEQYFGPGTRLTVT.

The chain uses TRBV27 and TRBJ2-4; D perhaps matches TRBD2 (6 bases). V was pared by 11 bases and J by 2 bases, with 16 bases between. The germline V gene has CDR1 MNHEY and CDR2 SMNVEV (reference sequence). The CDR3 covers 14 residues. The CDR3 sequence: CAVSRGDSKNIQYF. As DNA, the CDR3 is TGTGCCGTATCTAGAGGGGACTCCAAAAACATTCAGTACTTC.

This clone was seen just once. The V call is TRBV5-4, the J call TRBJ2-3; the D gene is possibly TRBD2 (5 bases). Germline CDR1 is SGHNT and CDR2 is YYREEE (reference sequence). CDR3 length: 15 residues. V gave up 4 bases and J gave up 0 bases, with 12 bases separating them. The DNA for the CDR3 is TGTGCCAGCAGCATTGACTACGTTAGCACAGATACGCAGTATTTT. Amino acid sequence: CASSIDYVSTDTQYF. Drawing the rest from reference TRBV5-4 and TRBJ2-3, the complete variable domain is ETGVTQSPTHLIKTRGQQVTLRCSSQSGHNTVSWYQQALGQGPQFIFQYYREEENGRGNFPPRFSGLQFPNYSSELNVNALELDDSALYLCASSIDYVSTDTQYFGPGTRLTVL.

The gene calls are TRBV24-1 and TRBJ2-1, with TRBD2 identical over 7 bases. The germline gives CDR1 KGHDR, CDR2 SFDVKD. After removal of 4 bases from V and 6 bases from J, the junction contained 11 bases not matched to a gene. The CDR3 is 16 amino acids. Here the CDR3 DNA reads TGTGCCACCAGTGAACGGACTAGGAGGCGGCGCAATGAGCAGTTCTTC. Protein: CATSERTRRRRNEQFF.

The chain carries TRBV5-5 and TRBJ1-4; D remains unclear. CDR3 size: 15 residues. V gave up 7 bases and J gave up 6 bases, with 19 bases separating them. The germline CDR1 and CDR2 sequences are SGHKS and YYEKEE (reference sequence). The CDR3: CASGSRVAKDEKLFF. The CDR3 nucleotides are TGTGCCAGCGGATCGAGGGTGGCGAAAGATGAAAAACTGTTTTTT.

J is TRBJ2-1 and V is TRBV18; 9 nucleotides match TRBD1. This CDR3 region has 15 residues. Germline-derived CDR1 and CDR2 are KGHSH and LQKENI. V was clipped by 6 bases and J by 7 bases; unmatched bases: 10. The CDR3 loop is CASSPGTGYRNEQFF. CDR3 coding DNA: TGTGCCAGCTCCCCCGGGACAGGGTACAGGAATGAGCAGTTCTTC.

This clone was counted between two and nine times. The chain has TRBV9 and TRBJ2-5; the match to TRBD1 covers 7 bases. CDR1 and CDR2 (germline): SGDLS, YYNGEE. The length of the CDR3 is 15 residues. The J segment lost 4 bases and the V segment lost 3 bases, leaving 9 bases of the junction unmatched. This chain's CDR3 is CASSAETGQAETQYF. For the CDR3, the DNA is TGTGCCAGCAGCGCTGAGACAGGGCAGGCAGAGACCCAGTACTTC.

The chain combines TRBV7-2 with TRBJ1-6; no clear D gene. V gave up 4 bases and J gave up 9 bases, with 16 bases separating them. The CDR3 is 15 residues long. Germline CDR1 reads SGHTA; CDR2 reads FQGNSA. The DNA of the CDR3 is TGTGCCAGCAGCTCCGGCGGAGAGGGTGGTTCACCCCTCCACTTT. This translates into CASSSGGEGGSPLHF.

V is TRBV10-2 and J is TRBJ2-1, with TRBD2 matching over 10 bases. The length of the CDR3 is 14 residues. Germline V lookup: CDR1 WSHSY, CDR2 SAAADI. Losses at the gene ends were 6 bases for V and 5 bases for J; bases not matched to a gene: 4. CDR3 residues: CASRIGTSDNEQFF. The CDR3, as DNA: TGCGCCAGCAGGATCGGGACTAGCGACAATGAGCAGTTCTTC.

This chain connects TRBV7-9 to TRBJ1-5; a possible D gene is TRBD1 (5 bases). The CDR3 covers 15 residues. CDR1 and CDR2 from the germline V gene are SEHNR and FQNEAQ (reference sequence). With 1 base removed from V and 6 bases from J, the gap between germline ends came to 13 bases. The CDR3 is CASSLGVGEFQPQHF. Written as DNA, the CDR3 is TGTGCCAGCAGCTTAGGAGTAGGGGAATTTCAGCCCCAGCATTTT. Variable domain in full (rest from reference TRBV7-9 and TRBJ1-5): DTGVSQNPRHKITKRGQNVTFRCDPISEHNRLYWYRQTLGQGPEFLTYFQNEAQLEKSRLLSDRFSAERPKGSFSTLEIQRTEQGDSAMYLCASSLGVGEFQPQHFGDGTRLSIL.

The chain's CDR3 is CASSSGAALVTGELFF. The CDR3 nucleotides read TGTGCCAGCAGCTCAGGGGCCGCGCTGGTAACCGGGGAGCTGTTTTTT. The gene calls are TRBV7-7 and TRBJ2-2; a weak D match, TRBD1 (6 bases). The CDR3 extends over 16 amino acids. V lost 4 bases and J lost 5, with 17 bases in between. Germline CDR1 SSHAT, CDR2 FNYEAQ (reference sequence).

The chain is built from TRBV2 and TRBJ2-3; tentative D call: TRBD1 (6 bases). This CDR3 contains 15 residues. Germline-derived CDR1 and CDR2 are SNHLY and FYNNEI. Trimming shortened V by 7 bases and J by 0 bases, and 14 bases separated the two germline ends. The CDR3: CASTEGVTSTDTQYF. DNA of the CDR3: TGTGCCAGCACCGAGGGGGTAACTAGCACAGATACGCAGTATTTT.

V usage is TRBV6-5 and J usage is TRBJ1-6; weak D call: TRBD1 (6 bases). The CDR3 loop spans 14 amino acids. Germline values: CDR1 MNHEY, CDR2 SVGAGI. V was trimmed by 3 bases and J by 8 bases, leaving 11 bases between them. The DNA for the CDR3 is TGTGCCAGCAGTTATGAGGGGGAAGATTCACCCCTCCACTTT. Amino acids: CASSYEGEDSPLHF.

The chain carries TRBV19 and TRBJ1-1; the D is unclear. V gave up 1 base and J gave up 10 bases, with 10 bases separating them. The CDR3 totals 12 residues. Germline-derived CDR1 and CDR2 are LNHDA and SQIVND (reference sequence). The CDR3 nucleotides read TGTGCCAGTAGTATAGTTGGCTCTCCAGCTTTCTTT. Protein: CASSIVGSPAFF.

This sequence joins TRBV4-3 and TRBJ2-3, with 7 bases matching TRBD1. This CDR3 region has 15 residues. The germline V gene encodes CDR1 LGHNA and CDR2 YSLEER. V was pared by 4 bases and J by 5 bases, with 9 bases of the junction left unmatched. CDR3 sequence: CASSLRKQGQDTQYF. The CDR3 DNA sequence: TGCGCCAGCAGCCTACGAAAACAGGGGCAAGATACGCAGTATTTT.

On this clone itself: The junction does not match germline at one end; this may be a read error. CDR3 nucleotides: TGTGCCAGCAGTTTATTACGACAGGGTAACGATGGCTACACCTTC. Translation: CASSLLRQGNDGYTF. The chain carries TRBV28 and TRBJ1-2; TRBD1 aligns across 7 bases. CDR3 length: 15 residues. Germline values: CDR1 MDHEN, CDR2 SYDVKM.

J is TRBJ1-2 and V is TRBV7-2; D perhaps matches TRBD1 (5 bases). Germline CDR1 reads SGHTA; CDR2 reads FQGNSA. V shed 4 bases and J shed 0 bases, with 12 bases lying between them. The CDR3 contains 15 residues. CDR3 amino acids: CASSSTGASNYGYTF. The CDR3 DNA reads as TGTGCCAGCAGCTCCACAGGAGCTTCTAACTATGGCTACACCTTC.

This chain links TRBV3-1 (or the pseudogene TRBV3-2) with TRBJ1-2, with 8 positions matching TRBD1. The CDR3 runs 13 residues. The V gene's germline CDR1 is LGHDT and CDR2 YNNKEL (reference sequence). After removal of 2 bases from V and 4 bases from J, the junction contained 0 bases not matched to a gene. Written as DNA, the CDR3 is TGTGCCAGCAGCCAAACAGGGGGCTATGGCTACACCTTC. Protein: CASSQTGGYGYTF.

This clone was detected only once. The V call is TRBV28, the J call TRBJ2-1; TRBD2 matches 7 bases. Germline V gives CDR1 MDHEN, CDR2 SYDVKM. The CDR3 contains 15 residues. V was clipped by 10 bases and J by 2 bases; unmatched bases: 11. In DNA, the CDR3 is TGTGCCATCACCTCGGGGCGGGGGACCTACAATGAGCAGTTCTTC. Protein: CAITSGRGTYNEQFF.

The chain recombines TRBV4-3 with TRBJ1-2, with D possibly matching TRBD1 (6 bases). Per germline, CDR1 LGHNA and CDR2 YSLEER. This CDR3 region has 15 residues. Trimming shortened V by 1 base and J by 4 bases, and 13 bases separated the two germline ends. The CDR3 DNA reads as TGCGCCAGCAGCCAAGGGTCGGGAGGGGGCTATGGCTACACCTTC. It is translated as CASSQGSGGGYGYTF.

This sequence joins TRBV19 and TRBJ1-1; tentatively, D is TRBD1 (5 bases). CDR3 length equals 14 residues. The V gene lost 7 bases and the J gene lost 2 bases, with 14 bases spanning the gap. The V gene's germline CDR1 is LNHDA and CDR2 SQIVND (reference sequence). The CDR3 loop reads CASTFGQTNTEAFF. DNA of the CDR3: TGTGCCAGTACCTTTGGACAAACTAACACTGAAGCTTTCTTT.

The chain uses TRBV12-5 and TRBJ2-7; maybe TRBD2 (6 bases). V shed 6 bases and J shed 3 bases, with 12 bases lying between them. There are 13 residues in the CDR3. Germline loops: CDR1 LGHNT, CDR2 FRNRAP. In nucleotides, the CDR3 is TGTGCTAGTGGCTTTTCCGGGGGCTACGAGCAGTACTTC. It codes for CASGFSGGYEQYF.

The chain carries TRBV7-2 and TRBJ1-3; D is perhaps TRBD1 (6 bases). CDR1 is SGHTA and CDR2 is FQGNSA in the germline V gene. The CDR3 has 15 amino acids. V dropped 6 bases and J dropped 4 bases, with 16 bases sitting between them. The CDR3 spells CASSEQGTGGNTIYF. DNA of the CDR3: TGTGCCAGCAGTGAACAGGGTACGGGCGGAAACACCATATATTTT.

V usage is TRBV4-2 and J usage is TRBJ2-2; 7 bases match TRBD1. CDR1 and CDR2 from the germline V gene are LGHNA and YNFKEQ. The V and J ends lost 3 bases and 3 bases, in that order; junction bases with no gene match: 10. The length of the CDR3 is 17 residues. The CDR3 reads CASSHAQGSLDTGELFF. As DNA, the CDR3 is TGTGCCAGCAGCCACGCACAGGGGTCCCTCGACACCGGGGAGCTGTTTTTT.

There are a few counts of this clone. The rearrangement uses TRBV9 and TRBJ1-2; maybe TRBD1 (6 bases). CDR3 length: 15 residues. Trimming removed 0 bases from V and 4 bases from J, with 13 bases in between. Germline-derived CDR1 and CDR2 are SGDLS and YYNGEE. Here the CDR3 DNA reads TGTGCCAGCAGCGTAGCGGGGCAGGGGACCTATGGCTACACCTTC. It specifies CASSVAGQGTYGYTF.

V and J are TRBV6-5 and TRBJ2-7; D is unclear. The CDR3 covers 13 residues. The V and J ends lost 6 bases and 4 bases respectively, with 13 bases between them. Germline V gene sequence: CDR1 MNHEY, CDR2 SVGAGI. The CDR3 loop reads CASSPTPQYEQYF. The DNA of the CDR3 is TGTGCCAGCAGCCCCACCCCGCAGTACGAGCAGTACTTC.

V is TRBV24-1 and J is TRBJ1-2; D perhaps matches TRBD1 (5 bases). The CDR3 length is 14 residues. The V end lost 6 bases, the J end lost 5 bases, and 15 bases lay between the germline ends. The V gene's germline CDR1 is KGHDR and CDR2 SFDVKD. CDR3 sequence (DNA): TGTGCCACCAGTACGCCGGGACTGATATATGGCTACACCTTC. Amino acid sequence: CATSTPGLIYGYTF.